This entry features one T cell receptor (beta chain) sequence. Its antigen is unidentified. The data originate from a study of T cells expressing NK-cell markers. Study-level information: Researchers got TCR beta repertoires out of sorted CD3+CD56+NKG2C+, CD3+CD56+NKG2C- and CD3+CD56-NKG2C+ T cells. Seven of the eight sequenced donors were classified as HCMV-seropositive, and one was classified as seronegative. Points from the study as a whole: NKG2C+ dominant clonotypes from over five donors made up roughly 1.0-8% of CD8+ T cells.

TCRdb reprocessed the 5' RACE reads and keeps a single row for each CDR3 protein, giving no DNA. Its clone listing holds a few hundred thousand distinct CDR3 sequences. This CDR3 region has 13 residues. The germline V gene has CDR1 SGHNT and CDR2 YYREEE (reference sequence). The TCR originated in a man between 18 and 69 years old in good health. Source material: blood T cells: a sorted CD56 or NKG2C T cell subset, CD4+ or CD8+ T cells, or bulk PBMC T cells (not recorded which). The V gene is TRBV5-4, the J gene TRBJ1-1. CDR3 protein: CASTRVGNTEAFF. The whole variable domain, filled in from reference TRBV5-4 and TRBJ1-1, reads ETGVTQSPTHLIKTRGQQVTLRCSSQSGHNTVSWYQQALGQGPQFIFQYYREEENGRGNFPPRFSGLQFPNYSSELNVNALELDDSALYLCASTRVGNTEAFFGQGTRLTVV.